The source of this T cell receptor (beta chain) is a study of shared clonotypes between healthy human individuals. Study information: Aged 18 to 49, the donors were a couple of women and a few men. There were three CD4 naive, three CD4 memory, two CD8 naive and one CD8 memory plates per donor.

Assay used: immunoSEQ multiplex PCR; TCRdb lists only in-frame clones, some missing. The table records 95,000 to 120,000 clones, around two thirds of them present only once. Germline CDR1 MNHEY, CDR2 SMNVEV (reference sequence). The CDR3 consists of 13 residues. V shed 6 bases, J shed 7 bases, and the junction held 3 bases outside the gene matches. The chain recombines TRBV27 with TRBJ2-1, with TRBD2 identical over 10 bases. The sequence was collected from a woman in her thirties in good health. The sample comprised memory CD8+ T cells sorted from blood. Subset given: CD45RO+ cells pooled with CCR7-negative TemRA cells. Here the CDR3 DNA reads TGTGCCAGCAGACTAGCGGGAAGGAATGAGCAGTTCTTC. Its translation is CASRLAGRNEQFF.